These T cell receptor beta chains were read from a single sample in a study of sequential checkpoint blockade in melanoma. The repertoire was sequenced with immunoSEQ multiplex PCR; TCRdb's copy has only in-frame clones and lacks some. In the table there are 25,000 to 30,000 clones, about 83% of which are singletons. The sample was CD8+ T cells sorted from blood (inferred from file names), taken from a patient given nivolumab and ipilimumab in sequence. Receptor source: a human donor with melanoma. Both conserved end residues are part of each CDR3. The D gene is left open where the match is weak. Clone size is not always given. Where it is, it says once, few, many or a class for expanded clones.

size | D | J | V | DNA | CDR3
once | TRBD1 | TRBJ2-7 | TRBV7-6 | TGTGCCAGCAGCTACAGGGGCGAGCAGTACTTC | CASSYRGEQYF
. | TRBD1 | TRBJ1-1 | TRBV4-3 | TGCGCCAGCAGCCCGCGACAGGGTAGAGAAGCTTTCTTT | CASSPRQGREAFF
. | TRBD1 | TRBJ1-1 | TRBV4-3 | TGCGCCAGCAGCCTCGCGGAGGGGGCGAACACTGAAGCTTTCTTT | CASSLAEGANTEAFF
. | . | TRBJ2-2 | TRBV13 | TGTGCCAGCAGCTTAGATCTGAGACTAGGCGTGACCGGGGAGCTGTTTTTT | CASSLDLRLGVTGELFF
. | TRBD2 | TRBJ2-7 | TRBV5-1 | TGCGCCAGCAGCCTTGGGACTAGCGGGGTAAGCTCCTACGAGCAGTACTTC | CASSLGTSGVSSYEQYF
. | TRBD1 | TRBJ1-1 | TRBV4-1 | TGCGCCAGCAGCCAGGAGGGACAGGCGGGCACTGAAGCTTTCTTT | CASSQEGQAGTEAFF
. | . | TRBJ1-1 | TRBV10-3 | TGTGCCACCAAGCTCGACTCAGGGCCCTCCGAGGCTTTCTTT | CATKLDSGPSEAFF
. | . | TRBJ2-3 | TRBV5-5 | TGTGCCAGCAGTTTGGGCAGGGGCGCAGATACGCAGTATTTT | CASSLGRGADTQYF
. | TRBD1 | TRBJ2-3 | TRBV12-5 | TGTGCTAGTGGTTTGGTAGGGACAGAAAGCACAGATACGCAGTATTTT | CASGLVGTESTDTQYF
. | . | TRBJ1-2 | TRBV9 | TGTGCCAGCACCGGGACATGGGACTATGGCTACACCTTC | CASTGTWDYGYTF
. | TRBD1 | TRBJ2-7 | TRBV13 | TGTGCCAGCAGCGCGAGCCGGGGACAGGGAGACGAGCAGTACTTC | CASSASRGQGDEQYF
. | TRBD1 | TRBJ2-7 | TRBV13 | TGTGCCAGCAGCTTGGACAGGGGGCTAGCGGGTTCCTACGAGCAGTACTTC | CASSLDRGLAGSYEQYF
few | TRBD1 | TRBJ1-2 | TRBV4-3 | TGCGCCAGCAGCCAAGAGGACAGGGGAGGTTATGGCTACACCTTC | CASSQEDRGGYGYTF
. | . | TRBJ1-1 | TRBV9 | TGTGCCAGCAGCGTAGTTCCGAGGGGGGGTGACACTGAAGCTTTCTTT | CASSVVPRGGDTEAFF
. | . | TRBJ2-1 | TRBV9 | TGTGCCAGCAGCGTTCCCGGACTCCCGAATGAGCAGTTCTTC | CASSVPGLPNEQFF
. | . | TRBJ1-4 | TRBV6-1 | TGTGCCAGCAGTGAAGGGACAGCCCTTAATGAAAAACTGTTTTTT | CASSEGTALNEKLFF
. | . | TRBJ2-2 | TRBV28 | TGTGCCAGCAGTTTGAGTGCCCGGGAGCTGTTTTTT | CASSLSARELFF
. | TRBD1 | TRBJ1-1 | TRBV29-1 | TGCAGCGTGGGACAGCCGAACACTGAAGCTTTCTTT | CSVGQPNTEAFF
. | . | TRBJ1-5 | TRBV6-5 | TGTGCCAGCAGTTACTCGACAGTAGGAGCTAAGCAGCCCCAGCATTTT | CASSYSTVGAKQPQHF
. | . | TRBJ1-1 | TRBV4-2 | TGTGCCAGCAGCCAAGAAACAGGGTTGGCCACTGAAGCTTTCTTT | CASSQETGLATEAFF
once | . | TRBJ2-3 | TRBV5-6 | TGTGCCAGCAGCTTGGCCTGGCTAGCACGCACAGATACGCAGTATTTT | CASSLAWLARTDTQYF